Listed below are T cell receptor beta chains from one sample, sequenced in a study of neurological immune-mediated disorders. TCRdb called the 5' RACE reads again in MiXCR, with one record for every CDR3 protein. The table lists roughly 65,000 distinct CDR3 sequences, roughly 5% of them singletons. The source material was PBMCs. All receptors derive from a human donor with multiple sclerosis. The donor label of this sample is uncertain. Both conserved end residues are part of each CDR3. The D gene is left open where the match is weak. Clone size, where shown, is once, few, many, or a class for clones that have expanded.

CATGDSYEQYF TGTGCCACCGGCGACAGCTACGAGCAGTACTTC many TRBJ2-7 . TRBV24-1
CASSSTGQQETQYF TGTGCCAGCAGCTCGACGGGACAGCAAGAGACCCAGTACTTC many TRBJ2-5 TRBD1 TRBV5-6
CASSLSQGSGTEAFF TGCGCCAGCAGCCTCAGCCAGGGCTCGGGCACTGAAGCTTTCTTT many TRBJ1-1 . TRBV5-1
CATSTDRDTEAFF TGTGCCACCAGCACAGACAGGGACACTGAAGCTTTCTTT many TRBJ1-1 TRBD1 TRBV15
CASIAGTGNTGELFF TGCGCCAGCATCGCCGGGACAGGGAACACCGGGGAGCTGTTTTTT many TRBJ2-2 TRBD1 TRBV10-2
CASSLGQGGSNQPQHF TGCGCCAGCAGCTTGGGACAGGGTGGGAGCAATCAGCCCCAGCATTTT . TRBJ1-5 TRBD1 TRBV5-1
CSARADRSYGYTF TGCAGTGCTAGAGCAGACAGATCCTATGGCTACACCTTC many TRBJ1-2 . TRBV20-1
CASSLVTGQTYEQYF TGTGCCAGCAGCTTAGTAACAGGGCAGACCTACGAGCAGTACTTC many TRBJ2-7 . TRBV11-2
CASSQSSDTQYF TGTGCCAGCAGCCAAAGCTCAGATACGCAGTATTTT many TRBJ2-3 . TRBV3-1
CSAPTGVGSPLHF TGCAGTGCTCCGACAGGGGTTGGGTCACCCCTCCACTTT many TRBJ1-6 TRBD1 TRBV20-1
CASSGTYHSSTDTQYF TGCGCCAGCAGCGGGACTTACCACTCGAGCACAGATACGCAGTATTTT many TRBJ2-3 . TRBV5-1
CASASGGFFWDTQYF TGTGCCAGCGCGTCAGGGGGCTTTTTTTGGGATACGCAGTATTTT many TRBJ2-3 . TRBV21-1
CASSLWIMNTEAFF TGTGCCAGCAGCCTATGGATTATGAACACTGAAGCTTTCTTT many TRBJ1-1 . TRBV11-2
CASSSDRGTDTQYF TGCGCCAGCAGCTCGGACAGGGGCACGGATACGCAGTATTTT many TRBJ2-3 TRBD1 TRBV5-1
CAISEGGWNQPQHF TGTGCCATCAGTGAGGGCGGGTGGAATCAGCCCCAGCATTTT many TRBJ1-5 . TRBV10-3
CSASWENLYEQYF TGCAGTGCTAGTTGGGAAAACCTTTACGAGCAGTACTTC many TRBJ2-7 . TRBV20-1
CASRDTGHTSPNYGYTF TGTGCCAGCAGGGACACGGGACACACCTCTCCTAACTATGGCTACACCTTC many TRBJ1-2 . TRBV9
CASSWDRDGEQFF TGTGCCAGCAGCTGGGACAGGGATGGAGAGCAGTTCTTC many TRBJ2-1 TRBD1 TRBV11-2
CASSPGLPNWAYEQYF TGCGCCAGCAGCCCGGGACTCCCCAATTGGGCGTACGAGCAGTACTTC many TRBJ2-7 . TRBV5-1
CASVMGADEAFF TGTGCCTCGGTTATGGGGGCGGATGAAGCTTTCTTT many TRBJ1-1 . TRBV2
CASSSQQGRIIYGYTF TGTGCCAGCAGCAGTCAACAGGGGCGGATCATCTATGGCTACACCTTC many TRBJ1-2 . TRBV21-1
CASSRDTSGNTIYF TGTGCCAGCAGTCGAGATACCTCTGGAAACACCATATATTTT many TRBJ1-3 . TRBV12-3/TRBV12-4
CASIVITEAFF TGTGCCAGCATTGTGATTACTGAAGCTTTCTTT many TRBJ1-1 . TRBV5-6
CASSLQGAEQEQYF TGCGCCAGCAGCTTACAGGGGGCAGAGCAGGAGCAGTACTTC many TRBJ2-7 TRBD1 TRBV5-1
CASSGRQLPYEQYF TGTGCCAGCAGCGGTCGACAGCTTCCCTACGAGCAGTACTTC many TRBJ2-7 . TRBV21-1
CASSPQRGGGHEQYF TGTGCCAGCAGTCCCCAGCGGGGGGGCGGCCACGAGCAGTACTTC many TRBJ2-7 TRBD2 TRBV12-3/TRBV12-4
CSARRPEGGELFF TGCAGTGCTAGAAGGCCCGAGGGCGGGGAGCTGTTTTTT many TRBJ2-2 . TRBV20-1
CASSYAGRGVSPLHF TGTGCCAGCAGTTACGCAGGGAGGGGGGTTTCACCCCTCCACTTT many TRBJ1-6 . TRBV6-5
CTSSLSGGWQETQYF TGCACCAGCAGCTTGTCGGGGGGTTGGCAAGAGACCCAGTACTTC few TRBJ2-5 TRBD2 TRBV5-1
CASSLRTGPGEQYF TGCGCCAGCAGCTTACGGACAGGGCCTGGCGAGCAGTACTTC many TRBJ2-7 TRBD1 TRBV5-1
CASSLEPSGTYTQYF TGCGCCAGCAGCTTGGAACCTAGCGGTACATATACGCAGTATTTT many TRBJ2-3 TRBD2 TRBV5-1
CAISESGLAGNEQFF TGTGCCATCAGTGAGTCGGGTCTAGCAGGCAATGAGCAGTTCTTC many TRBJ2-1 . TRBV10-3
CSARDWAPKGADTQYF TGCAGTGCTAGAGATTGGGCCCCAAAAGGGGCAGATACGCAGTATTTT many TRBJ2-3 . TRBV20-1
CASSFDRATNEKLFF TGTGCCAGCAGTTTCGACAGGGCAACTAATGAAAAACTGTTTTTT many TRBJ1-4 TRBD1 TRBV6-5
CASSPDGGMTQYF TGTGCCAGCAGCCCCGATGGCGGCATGACGCAGTATTTT many TRBJ2-3 . TRBV7-9
CSARGGQGAGGGYTF TGCAGTGCTAGAGGGGGACAGGGAGCGGGGGGTGGCTACACCTTC many TRBJ1-2 TRBD1 TRBV20-1
CASSLGRDRGRLYYGYTF TGTGCCAGCAGCTTAGGCCGGGACAGGGGGCGCTTATACTATGGCTACACCTTC many TRBJ1-2 TRBD1 TRBV7-8
CASSLAQGGIYEQYF TGCGCCAGCAGCTTGGCCCAGGGGGGGATCTACGAGCAGTACTTC many TRBJ2-7 . TRBV5-1
CASSLGQGETQYF TGCGCCAGCAGCCTCGGACAGGGAGAGACCCAGTACTTC many TRBJ2-5 TRBD1 TRBV5-1
CSAPSPASGIYEQYF TGCAGTGCGCCTAGCCCGGCTAGCGGGATATACGAGCAGTACTTC many TRBJ2-7 TRBD2 TRBV20-1
CSVTGQGVWETQYF TGCAGCGTCACCGGACAGGGGGTGTGGGAGACCCAGTACTTC many TRBJ2-5 TRBD1 TRBV29-1
CASSQEVSYNEQFF TGTGCCAGCAGCCAAGAGGTTTCCTACAATGAGCAGTTCTTC many TRBJ2-1 . TRBV4-2
CASSYSTAGGQETQYF TGTGCCAGCAGTTACTCAACAGCGGGGGGGCAAGAGACCCAGTACTTC many TRBJ2-5 TRBD2 TRBV6-6
CASSLGGQGTDTQYF TGCGCCAGCAGCTTGGGGGGACAAGGCACAGATACGCAGTATTTT many TRBJ2-3 . TRBV5-1
CASSSGLWNTGELFF TGCGCCAGCAGCTCGGGACTATGGAACACCGGGGAGCTGTTTTTT many TRBJ2-2 TRBD2 TRBV5-1
CASSRTTNEKLFF TGTGCCAGCAGTCGTACAACTAATGAAAAACTGTTTTTT many TRBJ1-4 . TRBV27
CASSLKEGNTGELFF TGCGCCAGCAGCCTCAAGGAGGGGAACACCGGGGAGCTGTTTTTT many TRBJ2-2 . TRBV4-1
CASSQDGGGKQYF TGTGCCAGCAGCCAAGACGGGGGGGGGAAGCAGTACTTC many TRBJ2-7 TRBD2 TRBV3-1
CATSVGETQYF TGTGCCACCAGTGTTGGAGAGACCCAGTACTTC many TRBJ2-5 . TRBV24-1
CASSLALSPEQYF TGTGCCAGCAGCTTAGCCCTCTCCCCCGAGCAGTACTTC many TRBJ2-7 . TRBV7-2
CATGTGNTGELFF TGCGCCACCGGGACTGGGAACACCGGGGAGCTGTTTTTT many TRBJ2-2 . TRBV5-1
CASTPSRGSETQYF TGTGCCAGCACCCCTTCGAGGGGTTCGGAGACCCAGTACTTC . TRBJ2-5 . TRBV11-2
CSVVGWGQGYNEQFF TGCAGCGTTGTTGGATGGGGACAGGGATACAATGAGCAGTTCTTC many TRBJ2-1 TRBD1 TRBV29-1
CASSHERDGELFF TGTGCCAGCAGCCATGAACGGGACGGGGAGCTGTTTTTT many TRBJ2-2 . TRBV4-2